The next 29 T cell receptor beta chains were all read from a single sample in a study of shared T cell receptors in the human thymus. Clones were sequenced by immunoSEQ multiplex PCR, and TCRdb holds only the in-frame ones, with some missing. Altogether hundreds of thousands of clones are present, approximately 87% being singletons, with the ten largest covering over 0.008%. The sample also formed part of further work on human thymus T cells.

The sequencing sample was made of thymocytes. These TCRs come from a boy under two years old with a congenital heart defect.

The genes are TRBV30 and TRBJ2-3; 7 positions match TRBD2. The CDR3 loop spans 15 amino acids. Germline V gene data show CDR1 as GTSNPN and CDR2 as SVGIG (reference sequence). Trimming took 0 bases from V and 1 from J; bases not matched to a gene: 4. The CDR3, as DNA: TGTGCCTGGAGTGTTCGGGGGGACCGCACAGATACGCAGTATTTT. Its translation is CAWSVRGDRTDTQYF. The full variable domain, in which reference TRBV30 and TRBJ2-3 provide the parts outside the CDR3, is SQTIHQWPATLVQPVGSPLSLECTVEGTSNPNLYWYRQAAGRGLQLLFYSVGIGQISSEVPQNLSASRPQDRQFILSSKKLLLSDSGFYLCAWSVRGDRTDTQYFGPGTRLTVL.

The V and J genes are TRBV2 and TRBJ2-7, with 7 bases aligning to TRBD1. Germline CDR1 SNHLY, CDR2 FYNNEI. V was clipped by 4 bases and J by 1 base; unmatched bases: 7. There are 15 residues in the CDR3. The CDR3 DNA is TGTGCCAGCAGTGCGGTCCGGGACAGATCCTACGAGCAGTACTTC. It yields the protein CASSAVRDRSYEQYF.

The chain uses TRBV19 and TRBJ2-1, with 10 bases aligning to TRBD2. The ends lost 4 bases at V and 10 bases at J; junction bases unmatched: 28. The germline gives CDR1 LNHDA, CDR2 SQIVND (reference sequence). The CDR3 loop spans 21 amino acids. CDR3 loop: CASSTPREREGSREALGEQFF. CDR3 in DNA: TGTGCCAGTAGTACCCCACGGGAGCGGGAGGGCTCTCGGGAGGCCCTGGGGGAGCAGTTCTTC.

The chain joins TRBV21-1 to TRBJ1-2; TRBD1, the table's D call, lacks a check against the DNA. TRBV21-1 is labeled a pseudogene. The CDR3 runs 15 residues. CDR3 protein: CASSKGQGGCCGYTF. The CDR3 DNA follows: TGTGCCAGCAGCAAAGGCCAGGGGGGATGTTGTGGCTACACCTTC.

CDR3 coding DNA: TGTGCCAGCAGCGGGAGGGCCGAGAGTACGCAGTATTTT. This translates into CASSGRAESTQYF. V and J are TRBV6-5 and TRBJ2-3, with 8 bases aligning to TRBD2. V trimming: 6 bases; J trimming: 8 bases; junction bases outside the gene matches: 7. The CDR3 runs to 13 residues. The germline CDR1 and CDR2 sequences are MNHEY and SVGAGI.

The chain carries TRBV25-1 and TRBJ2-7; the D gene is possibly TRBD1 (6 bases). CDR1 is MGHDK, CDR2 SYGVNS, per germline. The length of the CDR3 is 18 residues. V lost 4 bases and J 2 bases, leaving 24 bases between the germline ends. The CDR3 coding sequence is TGTGCCAGCAGTGCTAACCCCCCGCCGGGACATTTAACCTACGAGCAGTACTTC. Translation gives CASSANPPPGHLTYEQYF.

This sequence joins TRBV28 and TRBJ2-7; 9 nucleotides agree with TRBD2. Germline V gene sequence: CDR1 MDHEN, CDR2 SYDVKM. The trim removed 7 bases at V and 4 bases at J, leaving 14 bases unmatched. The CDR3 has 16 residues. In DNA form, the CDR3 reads TGTGCCAGCACCCTAAGGAGGCTAGCGGGACGGTACGAGCAGTACTTC. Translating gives CASTLRRLAGRYEQYF.

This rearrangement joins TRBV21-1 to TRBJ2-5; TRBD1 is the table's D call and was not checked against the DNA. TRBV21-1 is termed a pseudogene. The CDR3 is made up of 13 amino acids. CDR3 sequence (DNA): TGTGCCAGCAACCGACAGGCAGAAGAGACCCAGTACTTC. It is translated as CASNRQAEETQYF.

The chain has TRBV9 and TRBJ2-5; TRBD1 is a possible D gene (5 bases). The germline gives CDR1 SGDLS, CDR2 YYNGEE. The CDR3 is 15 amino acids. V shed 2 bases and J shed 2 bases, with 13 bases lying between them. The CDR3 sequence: CASSVGRVRQETQYF. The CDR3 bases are TGTGCCAGCAGCGTGGGCAGGGTGAGACAAGAGACCCAGTACTTC.

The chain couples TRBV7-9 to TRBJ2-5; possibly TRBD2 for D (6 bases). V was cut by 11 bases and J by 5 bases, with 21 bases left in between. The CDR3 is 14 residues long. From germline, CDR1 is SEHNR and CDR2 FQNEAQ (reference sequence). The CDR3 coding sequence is TGTGCCGCCGTGTGGGGCGGGATTCGGGAGACCCAGTACTTC. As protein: CAAVWGGIRETQYF.

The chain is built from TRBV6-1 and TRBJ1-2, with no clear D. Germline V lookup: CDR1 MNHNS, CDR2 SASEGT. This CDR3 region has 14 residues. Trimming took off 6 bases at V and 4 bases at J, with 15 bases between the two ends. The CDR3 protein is CASRRGSRGYGYTF. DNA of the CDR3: TGTGCCAGCAGGCGAGGAAGCCGAGGCTATGGCTACACCTTC.

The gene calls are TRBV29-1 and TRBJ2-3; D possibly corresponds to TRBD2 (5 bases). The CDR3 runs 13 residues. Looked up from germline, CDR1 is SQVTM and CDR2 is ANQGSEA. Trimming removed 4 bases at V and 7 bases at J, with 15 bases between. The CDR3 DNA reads TGCAGCGTTGGAAGTAGCGTTTATAATACGCAGTATTTT. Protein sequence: CSVGSSVYNTQYF.

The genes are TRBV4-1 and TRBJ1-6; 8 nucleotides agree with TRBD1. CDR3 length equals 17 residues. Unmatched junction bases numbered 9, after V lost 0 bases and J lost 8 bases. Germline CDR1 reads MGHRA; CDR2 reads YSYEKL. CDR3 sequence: CASSQETDRARDSPLHF. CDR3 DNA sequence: TGCGCCAGCAGCCAAGAAACGGACAGGGCCCGGGATTCACCCCTCCACTTT.

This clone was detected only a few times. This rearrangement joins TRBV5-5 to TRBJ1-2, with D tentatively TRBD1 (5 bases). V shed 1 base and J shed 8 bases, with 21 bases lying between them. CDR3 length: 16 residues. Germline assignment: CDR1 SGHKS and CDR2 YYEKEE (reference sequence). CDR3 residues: CASSLSQDRTPAGYTF. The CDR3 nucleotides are TGTGCCAGCAGCTTGAGTCAAGATCGGACACCGGCAGGCTACACCTTC.

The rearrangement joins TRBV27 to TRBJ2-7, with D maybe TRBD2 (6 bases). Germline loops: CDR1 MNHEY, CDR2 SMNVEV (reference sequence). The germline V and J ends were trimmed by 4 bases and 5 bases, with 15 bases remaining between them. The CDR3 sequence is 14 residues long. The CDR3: CASSYQRAHNEQYF. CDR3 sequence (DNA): TGTGCCAGCAGTTATCAGCGGGCACATAACGAGCAGTACTTC.

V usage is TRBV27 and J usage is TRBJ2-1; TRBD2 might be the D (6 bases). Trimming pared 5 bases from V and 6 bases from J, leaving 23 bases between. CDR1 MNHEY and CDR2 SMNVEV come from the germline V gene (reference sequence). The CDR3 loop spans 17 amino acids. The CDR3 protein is CASSQPFVRDGGNEQFF. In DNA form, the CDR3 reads TGTGCCAGCAGTCAACCGTTTGTGCGGGACGGTGGCAATGAGCAGTTCTTC.

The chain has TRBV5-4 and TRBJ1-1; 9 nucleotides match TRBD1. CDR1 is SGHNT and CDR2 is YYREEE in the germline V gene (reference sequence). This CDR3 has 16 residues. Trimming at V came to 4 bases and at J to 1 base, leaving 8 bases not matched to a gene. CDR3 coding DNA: TGTGCCAGCAGCACCGCGGGGGACAGGGAGAACACTGAAGCTTTCTTT. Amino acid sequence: CASSTAGDRENTEAFF.

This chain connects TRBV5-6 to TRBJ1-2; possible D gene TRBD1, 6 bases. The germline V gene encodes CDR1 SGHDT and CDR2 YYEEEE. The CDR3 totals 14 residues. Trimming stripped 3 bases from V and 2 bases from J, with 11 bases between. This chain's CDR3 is CASSCDRSNYGYTF. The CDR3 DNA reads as TGTGCCAGCAGCTGCGACAGGAGCAACTATGGCTACACCTTC.

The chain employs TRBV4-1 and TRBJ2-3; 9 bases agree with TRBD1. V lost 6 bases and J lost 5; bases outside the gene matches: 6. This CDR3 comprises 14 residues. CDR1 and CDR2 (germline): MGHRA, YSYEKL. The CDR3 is CASRPRQGEDTQYF. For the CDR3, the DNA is TGCGCCAGCAGACCTAGACAGGGGGAAGATACGCAGTATTTT.

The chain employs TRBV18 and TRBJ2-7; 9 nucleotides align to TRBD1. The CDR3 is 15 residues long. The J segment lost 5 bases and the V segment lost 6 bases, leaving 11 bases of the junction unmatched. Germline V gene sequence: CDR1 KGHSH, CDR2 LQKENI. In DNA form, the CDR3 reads TGTGCCAGCTCGTTCGGGACAGGGTCTTTCAACGAGCAGTACTTC. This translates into CASSFGTGSFNEQYF.

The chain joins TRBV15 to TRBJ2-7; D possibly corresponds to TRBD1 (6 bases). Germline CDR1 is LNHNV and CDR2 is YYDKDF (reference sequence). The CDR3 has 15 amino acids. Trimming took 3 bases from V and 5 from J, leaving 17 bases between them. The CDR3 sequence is CATSRDYRDPHEQYF. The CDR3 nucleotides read TGTGCCACCAGCAGGGATTACAGGGATCCTCACGAGCAGTACTTC.

CDR3 residues: CASTGTGTYEQYF. CDR3 in DNA: TGTGCCAGCACTGGGACAGGGACCTACGAGCAGTACTTC. The chain uses TRBV6-1 and TRBJ2-7; 9 bases match TRBD1. Per germline, CDR1 MNHNS and CDR2 SASEGT. With 7 bases clipped from V and 2 bases from J, the junction kept 3 bases outside the gene matches. This CDR3 comprises 13 residues.

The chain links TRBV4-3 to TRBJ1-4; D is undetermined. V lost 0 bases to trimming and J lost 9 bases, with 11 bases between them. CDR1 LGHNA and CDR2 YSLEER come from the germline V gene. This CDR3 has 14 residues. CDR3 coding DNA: TGCGCCAGCAGCCAAGAAAGGCAGGAAAAAAAACTGTTTTTT. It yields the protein CASSQERQEKKLFF.

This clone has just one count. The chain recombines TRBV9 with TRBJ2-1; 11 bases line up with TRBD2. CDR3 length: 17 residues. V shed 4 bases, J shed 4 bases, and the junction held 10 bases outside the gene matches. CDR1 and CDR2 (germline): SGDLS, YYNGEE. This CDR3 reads CASSPATGTSGYNEQFF. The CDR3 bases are TGTGCCAGCAGCCCAGCGACCGGGACTAGCGGATACAATGAGCAGTTCTTC.

CDR3 region: CASSLYRGVTDTQYF. The CDR3 nucleotides read TGTGCCAGCAGCTTGTACAGGGGGGTCACAGATACGCAGTATTTT. The chain employs TRBV5-4 and TRBJ2-3; TRBD1 matches at 8 bases. CDR3 length: 15 amino acids. With 1 base clipped from V and 2 bases from J, the junction kept 3 bases outside the gene matches. Per the germline V gene, CDR1 is SGHNT and CDR2 is YYREEE (reference sequence).

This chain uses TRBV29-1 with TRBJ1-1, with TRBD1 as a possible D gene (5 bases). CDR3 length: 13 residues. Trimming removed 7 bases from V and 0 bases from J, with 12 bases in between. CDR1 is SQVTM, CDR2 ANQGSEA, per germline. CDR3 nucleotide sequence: TGCAGCGCCGCCGGGACTTTGAACACTGAAGCTTTCTTT. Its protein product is CSAAGTLNTEAFF.

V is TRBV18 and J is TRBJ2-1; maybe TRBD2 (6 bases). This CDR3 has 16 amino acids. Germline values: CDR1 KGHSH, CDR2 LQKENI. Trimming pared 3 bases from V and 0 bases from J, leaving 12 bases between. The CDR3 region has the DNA TGTGCCAGCTCACCGGTTCTAGCGTACTCCTACAATGAGCAGTTCTTC. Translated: CASSPVLAYSYNEQFF. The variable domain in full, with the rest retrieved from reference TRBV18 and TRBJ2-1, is NAGVMQNPRHLVRRRGQEARLRCSPMKGHSHVYWYRQLPEEGLKFMVYLQKENIIDESGMPKERFSAEFPKEGPSILRIQQVVRGDSAAYFCASSPVLAYSYNEQFFGPGTRLTVL.

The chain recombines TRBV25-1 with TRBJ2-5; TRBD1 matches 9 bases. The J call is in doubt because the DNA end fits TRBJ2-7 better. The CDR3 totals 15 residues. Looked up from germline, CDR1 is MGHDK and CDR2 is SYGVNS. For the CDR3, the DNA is TGTGCCAGCAGTGAAGGACAGGGGAAGTCCTACGAGCAGTACTTC. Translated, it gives CASSEGQGKSYEQYF.

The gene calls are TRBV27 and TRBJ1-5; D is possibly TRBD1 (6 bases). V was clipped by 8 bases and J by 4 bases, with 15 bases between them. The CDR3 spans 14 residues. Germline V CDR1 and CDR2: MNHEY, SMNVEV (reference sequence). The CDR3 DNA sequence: TGTGCCAGCGGTCGGACAGACCTTAATCAGCCCCAGCATTTT. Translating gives CASGRTDLNQPQHF.